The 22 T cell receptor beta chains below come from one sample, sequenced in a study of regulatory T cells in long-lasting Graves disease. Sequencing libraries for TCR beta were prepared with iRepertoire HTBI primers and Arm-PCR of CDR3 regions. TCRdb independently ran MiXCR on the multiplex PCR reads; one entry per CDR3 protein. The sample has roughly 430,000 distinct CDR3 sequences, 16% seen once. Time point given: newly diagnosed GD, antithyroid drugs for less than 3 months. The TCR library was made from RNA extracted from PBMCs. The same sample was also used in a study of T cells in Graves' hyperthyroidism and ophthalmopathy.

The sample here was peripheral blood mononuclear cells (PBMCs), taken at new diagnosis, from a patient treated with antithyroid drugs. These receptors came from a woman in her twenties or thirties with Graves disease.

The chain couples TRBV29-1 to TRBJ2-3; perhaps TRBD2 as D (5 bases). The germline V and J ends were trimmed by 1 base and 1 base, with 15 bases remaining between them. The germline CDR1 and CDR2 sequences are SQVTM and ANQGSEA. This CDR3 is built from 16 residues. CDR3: CSVEVMRESGTDTQYF. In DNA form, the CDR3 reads TGCAGCGTTGAAGTAATGAGGGAATCGGGCACAGATACGCAGTATTTT.

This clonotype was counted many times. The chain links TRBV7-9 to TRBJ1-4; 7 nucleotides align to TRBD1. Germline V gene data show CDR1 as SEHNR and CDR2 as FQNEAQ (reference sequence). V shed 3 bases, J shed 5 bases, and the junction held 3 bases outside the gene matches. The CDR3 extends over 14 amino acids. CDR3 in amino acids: CASSFWGQNEKLFF. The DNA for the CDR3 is TGTGCCAGCAGCTTTTGGGGACAGAATGAAAAACTGTTTTTT.

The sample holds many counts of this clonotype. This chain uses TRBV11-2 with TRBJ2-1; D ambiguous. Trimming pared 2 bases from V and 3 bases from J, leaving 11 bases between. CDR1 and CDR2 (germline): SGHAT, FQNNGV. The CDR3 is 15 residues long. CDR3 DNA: TGTGCCAGCAGCTTATCGCCGGGCGGCTACAATGAGCAGTTCTTC. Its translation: CASSLSPGGYNEQFF. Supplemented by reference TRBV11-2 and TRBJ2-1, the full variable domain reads EAGVAQSPRYKIIEKRQSVAFWCNPISGHATLYWYQQILGQGPKLLIQFQNNGVVDDSQLPKDRFSAERLKGVDSTLKIQPAKLEDSAVYLCASSLSPGGYNEQFFGPGTRLTVL.

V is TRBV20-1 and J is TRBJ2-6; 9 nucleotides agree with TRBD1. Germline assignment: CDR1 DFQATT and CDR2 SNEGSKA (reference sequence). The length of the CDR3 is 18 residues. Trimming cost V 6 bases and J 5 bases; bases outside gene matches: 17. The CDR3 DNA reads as TGCAGTGCACTTCGTTCTACAGGGGGCGGACCTAGGGCCAACGTCCTGACTTTC. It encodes CSALRSTGGGPRANVLTF.

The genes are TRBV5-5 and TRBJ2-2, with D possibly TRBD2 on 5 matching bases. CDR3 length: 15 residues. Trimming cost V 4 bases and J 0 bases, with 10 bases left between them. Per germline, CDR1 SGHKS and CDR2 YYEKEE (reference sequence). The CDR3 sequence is CASSTTGTNTGELFF. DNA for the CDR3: TGTGCCAGCAGCACCACGGGGACGAACACCGGGGAGCTGTTTTTT. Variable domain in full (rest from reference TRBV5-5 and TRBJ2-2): DAGVTQSPTHLIKTRGQQVTLRCSPISGHKSVSWYQQVLGQGPQFIFQYYEKEERGRGNFPDRFSARQFPNYSSELNVNALLLGDSALYLCASSTTGTNTGELFFGEGSRLTVL.

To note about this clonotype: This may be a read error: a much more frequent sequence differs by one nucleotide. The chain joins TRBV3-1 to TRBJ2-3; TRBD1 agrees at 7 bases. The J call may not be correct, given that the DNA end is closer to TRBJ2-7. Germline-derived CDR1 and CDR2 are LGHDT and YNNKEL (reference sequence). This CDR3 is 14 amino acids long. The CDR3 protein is CASSAGDSSYEQYF. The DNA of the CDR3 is TGTGCCAGCAGCGCCGGGGACAGCTCCTACGAGCAGTACTTC.

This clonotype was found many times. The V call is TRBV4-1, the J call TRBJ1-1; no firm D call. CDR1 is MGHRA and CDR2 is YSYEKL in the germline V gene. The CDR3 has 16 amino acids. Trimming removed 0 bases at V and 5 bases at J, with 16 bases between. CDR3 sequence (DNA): TGCGCCAGCAGCCAAGATGGTGCAGGCGAGAGGACTGAAGCTTTCTTT. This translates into CASSQDGAGERTEAFF.

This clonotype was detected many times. CDR3 nucleotides: TGTGCCAGCAGCTTGGATACGCAGTATTTT. Translating it yields CASSLDTQYF. The rearrangement uses TRBV5-5 and TRBJ2-3; D unresolved. The CDR3 is made up of 10 amino acids. Looked up from germline, CDR1 is SGHKS and CDR2 is YYEKEE (reference sequence). V was trimmed by 0 bases and J by 7 bases, leaving 0 bases between them. Complete variable domain (other parts from reference TRBV5-5 and TRBJ2-3): DAGVTQSPTHLIKTRGQQVTLRCSPISGHKSVSWYQQVLGQGPQFIFQYYEKEERGRGNFPDRFSARQFPNYSSELNVNALLLGDSALYLCASSLDTQYFGPGTRLTVL.

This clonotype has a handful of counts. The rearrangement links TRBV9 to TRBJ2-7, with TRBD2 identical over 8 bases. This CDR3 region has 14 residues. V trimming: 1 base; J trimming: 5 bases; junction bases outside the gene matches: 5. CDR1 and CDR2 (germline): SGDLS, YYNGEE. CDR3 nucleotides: TGTGCCAGCAGCGTATTAAGCGGGAGCGACGAGCAGTACTTC. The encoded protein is CASSVLSGSDEQYF.

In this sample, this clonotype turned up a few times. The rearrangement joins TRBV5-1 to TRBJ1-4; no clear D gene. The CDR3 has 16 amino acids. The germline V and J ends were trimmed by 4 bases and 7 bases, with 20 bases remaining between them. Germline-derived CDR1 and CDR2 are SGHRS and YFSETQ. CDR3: CASSPPIGGGSEKLFF. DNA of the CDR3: TGCGCCAGCAGCCCTCCGATTGGAGGCGGAAGTGAAAAACTGTTTTTT. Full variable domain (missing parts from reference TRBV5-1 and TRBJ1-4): KAGVTQTPRYLIKTRGQQVTLSCSPISGHRSVSWYQQTPGQGLQFLFEYFSETQRNKGNFPGRFSGRQFSNSRSEMNVSTLELGDSALYLCASSPPIGGGSEKLFFGSGTQLSVL.

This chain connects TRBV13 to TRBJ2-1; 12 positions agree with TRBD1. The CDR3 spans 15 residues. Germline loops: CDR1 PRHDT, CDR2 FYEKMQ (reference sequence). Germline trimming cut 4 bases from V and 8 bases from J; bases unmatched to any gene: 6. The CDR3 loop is CASSSRDRGRYEQFF. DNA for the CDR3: TGTGCCAGCAGCTCGCGGGACAGGGGGCGGTATGAGCAGTTCTTC.

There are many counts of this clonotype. CDR3 residues: CASSLSQGSWSYEQYF. Here the CDR3 DNA reads TGTGCCAGCAGTTTATCGCAGGGGAGCTGGTCCTACGAGCAGTACTTC. This chain connects TRBV27 to TRBJ2-7; possible D gene TRBD1, 6 bases. V lost 0 bases to trimming and J lost 1 base, with 13 bases between them. The CDR3 contains 16 residues. Per the germline V gene, CDR1 is MNHEY and CDR2 is SMNVEV (reference sequence).

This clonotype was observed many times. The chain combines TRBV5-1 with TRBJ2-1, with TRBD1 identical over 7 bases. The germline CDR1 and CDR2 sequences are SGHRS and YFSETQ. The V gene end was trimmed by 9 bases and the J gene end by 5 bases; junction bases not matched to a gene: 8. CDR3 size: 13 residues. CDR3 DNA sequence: TGCGCCATCTTAAGGGGGCGGAACAATGAGCAGTTCTTC. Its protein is CAILRGRNNEQFF.

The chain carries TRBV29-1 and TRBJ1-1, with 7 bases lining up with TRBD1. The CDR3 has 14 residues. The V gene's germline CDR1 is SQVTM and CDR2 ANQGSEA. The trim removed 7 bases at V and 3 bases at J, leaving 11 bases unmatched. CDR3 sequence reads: CSAADRRGYTEAFF. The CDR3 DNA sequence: TGCAGCGCCGCGGACAGGAGGGGTTACACTGAAGCTTTCTTT.

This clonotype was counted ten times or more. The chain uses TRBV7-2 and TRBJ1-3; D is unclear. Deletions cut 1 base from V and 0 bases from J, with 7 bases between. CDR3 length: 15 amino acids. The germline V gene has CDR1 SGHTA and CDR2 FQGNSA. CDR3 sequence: CASSLDGSSGNTIYF. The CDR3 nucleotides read TGTGCCAGCAGCTTAGACGGTAGCTCTGGAAACACCATATATTTT.

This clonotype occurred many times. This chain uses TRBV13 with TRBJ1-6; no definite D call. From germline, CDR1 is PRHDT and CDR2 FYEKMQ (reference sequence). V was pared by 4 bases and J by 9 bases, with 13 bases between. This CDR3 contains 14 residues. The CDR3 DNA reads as TGTGCCAGCAGCTCCGGGAGTGAAGGTTCACCCCTCCACTTT. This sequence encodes CASSSGSEGSPLHF.

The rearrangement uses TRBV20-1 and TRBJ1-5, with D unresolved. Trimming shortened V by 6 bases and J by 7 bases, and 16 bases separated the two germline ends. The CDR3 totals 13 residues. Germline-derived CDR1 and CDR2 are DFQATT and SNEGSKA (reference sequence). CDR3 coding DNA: TGCAGTGCACTCCGGGATTCTAAGCAGCCCCAGCATTTT. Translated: CSALRDSKQPQHF.

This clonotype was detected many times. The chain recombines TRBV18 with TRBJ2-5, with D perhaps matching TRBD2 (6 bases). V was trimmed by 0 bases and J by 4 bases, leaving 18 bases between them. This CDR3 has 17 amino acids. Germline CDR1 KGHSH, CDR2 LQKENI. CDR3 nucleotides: TGTGCCAGCTCACCACCCGGGCTCCCCGGAGCGGGAGAGACCCAGTACTTC. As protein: CASSPPGLPGAGETQYF.

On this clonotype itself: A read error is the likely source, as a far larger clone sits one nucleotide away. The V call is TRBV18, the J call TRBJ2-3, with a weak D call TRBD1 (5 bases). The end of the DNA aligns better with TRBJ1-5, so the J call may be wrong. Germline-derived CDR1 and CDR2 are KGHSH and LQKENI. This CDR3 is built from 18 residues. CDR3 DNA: TGTGCCAGCAGCTCCCCTATAGCAGGGCGGGACCCCACAGATACGCAGCATTTT. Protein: CASSSPIAGRDPTDTQHF.

The CDR3 bases are TGTGCCAGCAGCCAGAGATGGGCGGCTAATTCACCCCTCCACTTT. Protein product: CASSQRWAANSPLHF. The chain carries TRBV14 and TRBJ1-6, with D unclear. Trimming pared 3 bases from V and 6 bases from J, leaving 12 bases between. The CDR3 has 15 amino acids. Germline lookup yields CDR1 SGHDN and CDR2 FVKESK.

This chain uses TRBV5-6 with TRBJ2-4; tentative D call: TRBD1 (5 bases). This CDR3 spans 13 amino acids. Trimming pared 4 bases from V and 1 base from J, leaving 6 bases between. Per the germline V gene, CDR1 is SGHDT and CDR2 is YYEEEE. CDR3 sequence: CASSAGAKNIQYF. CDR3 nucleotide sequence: TGTGCCAGCAGCGCAGGGGCCAAAAACATTCAGTACTTC.

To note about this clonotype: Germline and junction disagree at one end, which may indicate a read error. Here the CDR3 DNA reads TGTGCCAGCAGCTTTCATCCGTTAGACACTGTAGCTTTCTTT. It is translated as CASSFHPLDTVAFF. This rearrangement joins TRBV5-5 to TRBJ1-1; no firm D call. Germline loops: CDR1 SGHKS, CDR2 YYEKEE (reference sequence). The CDR3 consists of 14 residues.